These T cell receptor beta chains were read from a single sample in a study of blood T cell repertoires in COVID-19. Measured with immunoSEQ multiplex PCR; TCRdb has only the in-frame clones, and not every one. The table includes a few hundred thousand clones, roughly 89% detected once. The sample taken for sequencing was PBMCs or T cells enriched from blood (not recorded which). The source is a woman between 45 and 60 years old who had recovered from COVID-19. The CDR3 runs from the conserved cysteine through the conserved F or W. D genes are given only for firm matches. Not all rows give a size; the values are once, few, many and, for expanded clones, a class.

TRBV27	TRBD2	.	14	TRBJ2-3	TGTGCCAGCAGAACTAGCGGAAGCACAGATACGCAGTATTTT	CASRTSGSTDTQYF
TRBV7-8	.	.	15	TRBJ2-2	TGTGCCAGCAGCCCTCCGGACACCCTCAACGGGGAGCTGTTTTTT	CASSPPDTLNGELFF
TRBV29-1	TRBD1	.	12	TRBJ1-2	TGCAGCGTTGGTCAGGGGGCATATGGCTACACCTTC	CSVGQGAYGYTF
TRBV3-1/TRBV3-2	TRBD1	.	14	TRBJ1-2	TGTGCCAGCAGCCAAGGCAGGGGGCGGGATGGCTACACCTTC	CASSQGRGRDGYTF
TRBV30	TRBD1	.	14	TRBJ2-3	TGTGCCTGGAGTGGAGGGGGCTCCACAGATACGCAGTATTTT	CAWSGGGSTDTQYF
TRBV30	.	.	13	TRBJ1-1	TGTGCCTGGACCACTACAGGGTTCACTGAAGCTTTCTTT	CAWTTTGFTEAFF
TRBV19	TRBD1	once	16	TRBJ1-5	TGTGCCAGTAGTATAATCGCAGCCAGGGGGAATCAGCCCCAGCATTTT	CASSIIAARGNQPQHF
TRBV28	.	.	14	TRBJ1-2	TGTGCCAGCCAAAAGGAGGGGACTTCCTATGGCTACACCTTC	CASQKEGTSYGYTF
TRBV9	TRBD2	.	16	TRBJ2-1	TGTGCCAGCAGCGGGAGAGGTAGCGGGATAGCTACTGAGCAGTTCTTC	CASSGRGSGIATEQFF
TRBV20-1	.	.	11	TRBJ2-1	TGCAGTGCTTCCCGTAGCAATGAGCAGTTCTTC	CSASRSNEQFF
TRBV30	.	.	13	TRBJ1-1	TGTGCCTGGAGTACAGACAGAAACACTGAAGCTTTCTTT	CAWSTDRNTEAFF
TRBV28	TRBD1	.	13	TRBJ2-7	TGTGCCAGCAGTTTTGGGGGACAGCTCGAGCAGTACTTC	CASSFGGQLEQYF
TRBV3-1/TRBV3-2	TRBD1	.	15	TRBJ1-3	TGTGCCAGCAGCCTTCGACAGGGCCCTGGAAACACCATATATTTT	CASSLRQGPGNTIYF
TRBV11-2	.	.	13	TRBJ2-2	TGTGCCAGCAGCTTAGGTTTCCCTGGGGAGCTGTTTTTT	CASSLGFPGELFF
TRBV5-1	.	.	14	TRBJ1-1	TGCGCCAGCACCCTACAGGGAGGGGGGACTGAAGCTTTCTTT	CASTLQGGGTEAFF
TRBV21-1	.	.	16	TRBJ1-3	TGTGCCAGCAGCAGAGACACCTTCCACTCTGGAAACACCATATATTTT	CASSRDTFHSGNTIYF
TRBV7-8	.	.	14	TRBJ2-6	TGTGCCAGCCGTCTTACTGCTGGGGCCAACGTCCTGACTTTC	CASRLTAGANVLTF
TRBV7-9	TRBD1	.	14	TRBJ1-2	TGTGCCAGCAGCACCGGGGACAGGGGGTTTGGCTACACCTTC	CASSTGDRGFGYTF
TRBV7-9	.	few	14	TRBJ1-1	TGTGCCAGCAGCTCACCCTTATACAGCTATGAAGCTTTCTTT	CASSSPLYSYEAFF
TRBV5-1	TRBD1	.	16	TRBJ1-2	TGCGCCAGCAGCATAAAGGCAGACAGGGCCGACTATGGCTACACCTTC	CASSIKADRADYGYTF
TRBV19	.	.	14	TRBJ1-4	TGTGCCAGTAGTATAGGAGGTCTAGGTGAAAAACTGTTTTTT	CASSIGGLGEKLFF
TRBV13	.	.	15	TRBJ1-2	TGTGCCAGCAGCACAAACCGGGGGTTCACCTATGGCTACACCTTC	CASSTNRGFTYGYTF
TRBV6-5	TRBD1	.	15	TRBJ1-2	TGTGCCAGCAGACCGGGACAGGGAAGATACTATGGCTACACCTTC	CASRPGQGRYYGYTF